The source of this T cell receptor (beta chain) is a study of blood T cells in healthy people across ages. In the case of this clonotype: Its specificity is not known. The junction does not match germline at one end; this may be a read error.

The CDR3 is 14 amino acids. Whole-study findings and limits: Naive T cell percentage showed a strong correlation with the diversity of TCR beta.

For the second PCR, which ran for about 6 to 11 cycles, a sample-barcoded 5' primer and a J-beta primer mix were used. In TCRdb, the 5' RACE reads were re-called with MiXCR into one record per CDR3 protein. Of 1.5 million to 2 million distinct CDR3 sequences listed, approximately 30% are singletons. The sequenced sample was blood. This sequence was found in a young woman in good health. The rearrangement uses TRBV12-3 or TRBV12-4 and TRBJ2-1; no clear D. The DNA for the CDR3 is TGTGTCAGCAGTTTAACAGATTTATACAATGAGCAGTTCTTC. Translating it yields CVSSLTDLYNEQFF.